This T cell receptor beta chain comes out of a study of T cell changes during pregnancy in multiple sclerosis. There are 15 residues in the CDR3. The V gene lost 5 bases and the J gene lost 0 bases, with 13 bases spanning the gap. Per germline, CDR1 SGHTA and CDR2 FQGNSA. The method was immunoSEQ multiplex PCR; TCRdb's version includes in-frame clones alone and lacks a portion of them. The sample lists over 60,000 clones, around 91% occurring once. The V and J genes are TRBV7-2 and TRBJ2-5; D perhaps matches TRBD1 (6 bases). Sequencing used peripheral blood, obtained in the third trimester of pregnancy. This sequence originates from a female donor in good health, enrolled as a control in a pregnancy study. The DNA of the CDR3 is TGTGCCAGCAGCCCCCAAGGGGGTTACCAAGAGACCCAGTACTTC. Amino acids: CASSPQGGYQETQYF. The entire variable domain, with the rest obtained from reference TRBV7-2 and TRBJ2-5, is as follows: GAGVSQSPSNKVTEKGKDVELRCDPISGHTALYWYRQSLGQGLEFLIYFQGNSAPDKSGLPSDRFSAERTGGSVSTLTIQRTQQEDSAVYLCASSPQGGYQETQYFGPGTRLLVL.